This TCR beta chain originates from a study of blood T cells in healthy people across ages. Overall study results and limits: As naive T cell percentage varied, TCR beta diversity correlated strongly with it.

Per-sample PBMC isolation yielded at least 7 million cells. The sample holds a few counts of this clonotype. What it binds is not known. A sample-barcoded 5' primer and a J-beta primer mix were used in a second PCR of roughly 6 to 11 cycles. TCRdb passed the 5' RACE reads through MiXCR, listing each CDR3 protein once. The sample shows around 500,000 distinct CDR3 sequences, approximately 26% of them seen only once. CDR1 is KGHSH, CDR2 LQKENI, per germline. Trimming took off 2 bases at V and 6 bases at J, with 21 bases between the two ends. This CDR3 contains 17 residues. The same sample was also used in a study of T cells of mothers and their children. This second study says: All donors were healthy and Caucasian; they were three mothers and their six children.

The source material was blood. The V gene is TRBV18, the J gene TRBJ2-3, with TRBD1 as a possible D gene (5 bases). This TCR was recovered from a boy aged 2-15 years in good health. In nucleotides, the CDR3 is TGTGCCAGCTCACCAGACTTTTCCAGGGTTCTTGATGATACGCAGTATTTT. The encoded protein is CASSPDFSRVLDDTQYF.